This T cell receptor (beta chain) was identified in a study of cytomegalovirus exposure and HLA in healthy donors. The overall study: Earlier, approximately 110 million unique TCR beta sequences were recovered from around 190 million T cells by an analysis. The study's findings and limits: Confirmation in vitro established that a few CMV-associated chains were specific for CMV antigens. Donors belonging to an Asian-associated ancestry cluster reportedly showed fewer N-insertions in productive TCRs than the roughly 680-donor mean, according to what a later analysis found. An analysis that came later showed most CMV-associated TCR beta chains appearing HLA-restricted.

Details on this clone: The antigen remains unidentified.

There are 16 residues in the CDR3. From germline, CDR1 is ENHRY and CDR2 SYGVKD. J gave up 0 bases and V 9 bases, and 10 bases lay outside the gene matches. PCR was performed using 60 Vbeta and 13 Jbeta primers. Assay: immunoSEQ multiplex PCR; the TCRdb copy retains only in-frame clones and omits some. The sample has 200,000 to 250,000 clones; about 77% are singletons. The sequencing input was PBMCs. The chain has TRBV10-3 and TRBJ1-1; TRBD1 agrees at 10 bases. The TCR comes from a woman aged 25 to 45 in good health and CMV-seronegative. The CDR3 nucleotides read TGTGCCATTAGTAATAGGGGACAGGGGATGAACACTGAAGCTTTCTTT. Amino acid sequence: CAISNRGQGMNTEAFF.